One and the same sample provided the 25 T cell receptor beta chains below, sequenced in a study of cytomegalovirus exposure and HLA in healthy donors. The PCR used 60 Vbeta and 13 Jbeta primers. The repertoire was sequenced with immunoSEQ multiplex PCR; TCRdb's copy has only in-frame clones and lacks some. The sample includes around 200,000 clones, 80% of them seen just once. The sequenced material came from PBMCs. The receptors here all came from a boy younger than 18 in good health and CMV-seronegative.

There are a few counts of this clone. This rearrangement joins TRBV10-3 to TRBJ1-2; the D gene is possibly TRBD1 (5 bases). The germline V gene encodes CDR1 ENHRY and CDR2 SYGVKD. The V gene lost 2 bases and the J gene lost 0 bases, with 13 bases spanning the gap. This CDR3 has 16 amino acids. As DNA, the CDR3 is TGTGCCATCAGTGAGGGACACACCGTAGCTAACTATGGCTACACCTTC. This gives the protein CAISEGHTVANYGYTF.

The chain uses TRBV16 and TRBJ1-2, with 10 bases identical to TRBD1. There are 15 residues in the CDR3. Unmatched junction bases numbered 7, after V lost 1 base and J lost 8 bases. Germline V gene sequence: CDR1 KGHSY, CDR2 FQNENV. The CDR3 region is CASSQYLDRGEGYTF. The CDR3 DNA is TGTGCCAGCAGCCAATATTTGGACAGGGGGGAAGGCTACACCTTC.

V usage is TRBV9 and J usage is TRBJ1-2; 7 bases map to TRBD1. Germline CDR1 SGDLS, CDR2 YYNGEE. The CDR3 has 14 residues. V shed 0 bases and J 4 bases; nucleotides not matched to a gene: 3. This chain's CDR3 is CASSVGDRGYGYTF. The CDR3 bases are TGTGCCAGCAGCGTAGGGGACAGAGGCTATGGCTACACCTTC.

The chain joins TRBV28 to TRBJ1-1, with a tentative D call TRBD1 (6 bases). Germline CDR1 and CDR2: MDHEN and SYDVKM. Deletions cut 3 bases from V and 2 bases from J, with 22 bases between. The CDR3 is 18 residues long. DNA for the CDR3: TGTGCCAGCAGTTTCGGGACGGGATGGACAGCGATAAACACTGAAGCTTTCTTT. Translated, it gives CASSFGTGWTAINTEAFF.

The V call is TRBV15, the J call TRBJ1-4, with 7 nucleotides matching TRBD1. CDR3 length: 17 amino acids. The ends lost 3 bases at V and 3 bases at J; junction bases unmatched: 10. From germline, CDR1 is LNHNV and CDR2 YYDKDF (reference sequence). The CDR3 sequence is CATSRELTGRANEKLFF. CDR3 in DNA: TGTGCCACCAGCAGGGAATTGACAGGGCGGGCTAATGAAAAACTGTTTTTT. Full variable domain (rest looked up from reference TRBV15 and TRBJ1-4): DAMVIQNPRYQVTQFGKPVTLSCSQTLNHNVMYWYQQKSSQAPKLLFHYYDKDFNNEADTPDNFQSRRPNTSFCFLDIRSPGLGDTAMYLCATSRELTGRANEKLFFGSGTQLSVL.

This clone was picked up a small number of times. The chain joins TRBV5-4 to TRBJ1-1; 10 positions match TRBD1. V trimming: 0 bases; J trimming: 12 bases; junction bases outside the gene matches: 8. Germline V lookup: CDR1 SGHNT, CDR2 YYREEE (reference sequence). The CDR3 is 14 residues long. The CDR3 here is CASSLVGQGGVTFF. CDR3 nucleotide sequence: TGTGCCAGCAGCTTGGTAGGACAGGGGGGAGTAACTTTCTTT.

The chain joins TRBV7-9 to TRBJ1-2; 9 positions agree with TRBD1. The CDR3 has 15 amino acids. V lost 3 bases and J lost 2; bases outside the gene matches: 4. The V gene's germline CDR1 is SEHNR and CDR2 FQNEAQ (reference sequence). The CDR3 loop is CASSFTGGGNYGYTF. CDR3 DNA: TGTGCCAGCAGCTTCACAGGGGGCGGGAACTATGGCTACACCTTC.

In nucleotides, the CDR3 is TGCGCCAGCAGCTTGGAACTAGTGGCGGGGCACACAGATACGCAGTATTTT. Translating it yields CASSLELVAGHTDTQYF. J is TRBJ2-3 and V is TRBV5-1, with D tentatively TRBD2 (6 bases). The CDR3 sequence is 17 residues long. Per germline, CDR1 SGHRS and CDR2 YFSETQ. Trimming removed 0 bases from V and 2 bases from J, with 16 bases in between.

The chain couples TRBV7-8 to TRBJ2-1; D is undetermined. CDR3 length equals 14 residues. CDR1 is SGHVS and CDR2 is FQNEAQ in the germline V gene. V lost 0 bases, J lost 8 bases, and 11 bases lay in between. The CDR3 region has the DNA TGTGCCAGCAGCTTAGCCGGTAGCCCCCATGAGCAGTTCTTC. It specifies CASSLAGSPHEQFF.

Concerning this clone itself: Mismatch with germline at one junction end may stem from a read error. The chain couples TRBV5-1 to TRBJ2-1; TRBD2 is a possible D gene (6 bases). Germline assignment: CDR1 SGHRS and CDR2 YFSETQ. This CDR3 has 11 amino acids. CDR3 region: CASSLTSGLVF. The CDR3 DNA sequence: TGCGCCAGCAGCCTGACTAGTGGCTTGGTCTTC. The whole variable domain, remainder taken from reference TRBV5-1 and TRBJ2-1, is KAGVTQTPRYLIKTRGQQVTLSCSPISGHRSVSWYQQTPGQGLQFLFEYFSETQRNKGNFPGRFSGRQFSNSRSEMNVSTLELGDSALYLCASSLTSGLVFGPGTRLTVL.

The chain links TRBV7-9 to TRBJ1-4; D possibly corresponds to TRBD1 (5 bases). Trimming removed 4 bases at V and 7 bases at J, with 13 bases between. The CDR3 runs 14 residues. CDR1 and CDR2 (germline): SEHNR, FQNEAQ (reference sequence). The CDR3 DNA follows: TGTGCCAGCAGCTCCCAGGGCGATCGTGAAAAACTGTTTTTT. This codes for CASSSQGDREKLFF.

This chain joins TRBV13 and TRBJ2-6; D not certain. Germline CDR1 reads PRHDT; CDR2 reads FYEKMQ (reference sequence). The CDR3 is made up of 18 amino acids. The ends were cut back, 0 bases at V and 1 base at J, with 13 bases in the middle. CDR3 DNA: TGTGCCAGCAGCTTAGGCCTGGCGGATGGATCTGGGGCCAACGTCCTGACTTTC. This encodes CASSLGLADGSGANVLTF.

The genes are TRBV4-1 and TRBJ2-7, with a tentative D call TRBD2 (5 bases). The CDR3 sequence is 17 residues long. In germline, CDR1 is MGHRA, CDR2 YSYEKL. Trimming stripped 0 bases from V and 4 bases from J, with 19 bases between. CDR3 sequence reads: CASSQDLRAGIVYEQYF. CDR3 DNA: TGCGCCAGCAGCCAAGATCTTAGGGCGGGTATAGTGTACGAGCAGTACTTC.

The chain uses TRBV19 and TRBJ2-1; D unclear. V was shortened by 4 bases and J by 2 bases, with 9 bases between the two germline ends. Germline V gives CDR1 LNHDA, CDR2 SQIVND (reference sequence). This CDR3 comprises 14 residues. CDR3 protein: CASSTSLAYNEQFF. The CDR3 region has the DNA TGTGCCAGTAGTACCAGTCTCGCCTACAATGAGCAGTTCTTC.

The chain recombines TRBV10-3 with TRBJ2-5; TRBD1 matches 10 bases. The J call may be mistaken, given a closer DNA end match to TRBJ2-7. CDR1 is ENHRY, CDR2 SYGVKD, per germline. The CDR3 is 14 amino acids. This CDR3 reads CAIRTGTGEYEQYF. CDR3 nucleotides: TGTGCCATCAGGACCGGGACAGGGGAATACGAGCAGTACTTC.

The CDR3 nucleotides read TGTGCCAGCAGCTTGATCCAAAACTATGGCTACACCTTC. This codes for CASSLIQNYGYTF. The chain combines TRBV5-4 with TRBJ1-2; D gene unclear. The germline V gene has CDR1 SGHNT and CDR2 YYREEE (reference sequence). The CDR3 is 13 amino acids. The ends were cut back, 1 base at V and 2 bases at J, with 6 bases in the middle.

The chain joins TRBV30 to TRBJ2-3, with 7 bases lining up with TRBD1. Germline-derived CDR1 and CDR2 are GTSNPN and SVGIG (reference sequence). V was clipped by 0 bases and J by 4 bases; unmatched bases: 10. The CDR3 loop spans 16 amino acids. The CDR3 reads CAWSVSEGALADTQYF. CDR3 in DNA: TGTGCCTGGAGTGTAAGTGAGGGGGCTTTGGCAGATACGCAGTATTTT.

The chain employs TRBV11-3 and TRBJ2-7, with TRBD2 matching over 10 bases. The CDR3 is 17 residues long. Losses at the gene ends were 0 bases for V and 6 bases for J; bases not matched to a gene: 11. Germline values: CDR1 SGHNT, CDR2 YENEEA. The CDR3: CASSLEAWGLAGVEQYF. In nucleotides, the CDR3 is TGTGCCAGCAGCTTAGAGGCTTGGGGTCTAGCGGGAGTCGAGCAGTACTTC. Based on the CDR3 plus reference TRBV11-3 and TRBJ2-7, the full variable domain is EAGVVQSPRYKIIEKKQPVAFWCNPISGHNTLYWYLQNLGQGPELLIRYENEEAVDDSQLPKDRFSAERLKGVDSTLKIQPAELGDSAVYLCASSLEAWGLAGVEQYFGPGTRLTVT.

V and J are TRBV6-5 and TRBJ2-7; 8 bases agree with TRBD2. Trimming at V came to 2 bases and at J to 6 bases, leaving 9 bases not matched to a gene. Germline values: CDR1 MNHEY, CDR2 SVGAGI. This CDR3 spans 15 amino acids. The CDR3 protein is CASSYGASGYGEQYF. CDR3 bases: TGTGCCAGCAGTTACGGTGCTAGCGGGTACGGCGAGCAGTACTTC.

V and J are TRBV6-5 and TRBJ2-3; D call uncertain. Germline CDR1 MNHEY, CDR2 SVGAGI. The length of the CDR3 is 15 residues. V was pared by 2 bases and J by 0 bases, with 9 bases between. The CDR3 loop reads CASSYRQASTDTQYF. Here the CDR3 DNA reads TGTGCCAGCAGTTACCGCCAGGCTAGCACAGATACGCAGTATTTT.

In this sample, this clone turned up once. V and J are TRBV10-3 and TRBJ2-6, with 7 bases fitting TRBD1. Germline-derived CDR1 and CDR2 are ENHRY and SYGVKD. CDR3 length equals 16 residues. The J segment lost 0 bases and the V segment lost 10 bases, leaving 9 bases of the junction unmatched. This CDR3 is CATTVGTASGANVLTF. In DNA, the CDR3 is TGTGCCACCACCGTTGGGACAGCCTCTGGGGCCAACGTCCTGACTTTC.

The chain has TRBV4-1 and TRBJ2-7, with 9 bases lining up with TRBD2. Trimming took 1 base from V and 5 from J; bases not matched to a gene: 9. Per the germline V gene, CDR1 is MGHRA and CDR2 is YSYEKL. CDR3 length: 16 amino acids. Here the CDR3 DNA reads TGCGCCAGCAGCCAAGCGCCCGGCGGGGGGGAAGACGAGCAGTACTTC. Its protein product is CASSQAPGGGEDEQYF.

The rearrangement uses TRBV4-1 and TRBJ1-2; D might be TRBD1 (6 bases). Germline-derived CDR1 and CDR2 are MGHRA and YSYEKL. This CDR3 contains 18 residues. V dropped 2 bases and J dropped 4 bases, with 23 bases sitting between them. CDR3 in DNA: TGCGCCAGCAGCCAACCGGGGGGCAGGGGACGCGACGTCTATGGCTACACCTTC. Protein product: CASSQPGGRGRDVYGYTF.

This rearrangement joins TRBV5-1 to TRBJ1-1, with D unclear. Germline-derived CDR1 and CDR2 are SGHRS and YFSETQ. The CDR3 is made up of 15 amino acids. The V end was cut by 7 bases, the J end by 3 bases, with 19 bases between. For the CDR3, the DNA is TGCGCCAGCGCGGTCAACCTCTGGGGAGACACTGAAGCTTTCTTT. Encoded protein: CASAVNLWGDTEAFF.

The genes are TRBV5-5 and TRBJ2-2; D might be TRBD1 (5 bases). Germline CDR1 is SGHKS and CDR2 is YYEKEE (reference sequence). This CDR3 is built from 13 residues. Trimming took off 2 bases at V and 3 bases at J, with 5 bases between the two ends. CDR3 in amino acids: CASSFRDTGELFF. The CDR3 bases are TGTGCCAGCAGCTTCAGGGACACCGGGGAGCTGTTTTTT.